This TCR beta chain was identified in a study of T cells after posttransplantation cyclophosphamide. Study-wide results and limits: Later blood repertoires were often dominated by clones from the donor CD8+ memory compartment. Blood and skin or GI T cell repertoires showed limited TRB overlap. Recipient CMV seropositivity and CMV reactivation strongly tracked TRB clonality.

The germline CDR1 and CDR2 sequences are SNHLY and FYNNEI. The ends were cut back, 6 bases at V and 0 bases at J, with 8 bases in the middle. There are 13 residues in the CDR3. Using immunoSEQ multiplex PCR, the repertoire was profiled, and TCRdb retains in-frame clones only, with some absent. The specimen has over 25,000 clones, none found just once. At least ten counts were recorded for this clone. The antigen remains undetermined. This TCR came from a woman between 55 and 75 years old in good health, CMV-negative, and a related stem cell transplant donor. Sequencing used PBMCs. The genes are TRBV2 and TRBJ1-1; possible D gene TRBD1, 5 bases. The CDR3 sequence: CASRARVNTEAFF. The DNA for the CDR3 is TGTGCCAGCAGGGCCAGGGTGAACACTGAAGCTTTCTTT.